This T cell receptor (beta chain) comes out of a study of T cells in Graves' hyperthyroidism and ophthalmopathy. The CDR3 spans 12 residues. Germline V gene sequence: CDR1 DFQATT, CDR2 SNEGSKA (reference sequence). V was clipped by 1 base and J by 4 bases, with 7 bases between them. There were TCR beta CDR3 regions amplified from RNA transcripts. TCR CDR3 regions were first amplified by RT-PCR with HTBI primers. TCRdb processed the multiplex PCR reads anew with MiXCR; each CDR3 protein has one entry. The sample gives some 600,000 distinct CDR3 sequences, just over 45% of which show up once; 8% to 8.5% is in the top ten. This clonotype was detected many times.

This receptor was taken from a woman aged 18-35 years with Graves' hyperthyroidism. Sequencing used peripheral blood or thyroid tissue (not recorded which). V usage is TRBV20-1 and J usage is TRBJ1-2; the D gene is possibly TRBD1 (5 bases). The CDR3 DNA sequence: TGCAGTGCTAGAGCGGACACCTATGGCTACACCTTC. Translating gives CSARADTYGYTF.